These T cell receptor beta chains were read from a single sample in a study of blood T cell repertoires in COVID-19. Sequencing was performed with immunoSEQ multiplex PCR; in TCRdb, only in-frame clones are kept and a portion is missing. The table has about 150,000 clones, 85% seen once; the top ten hold about 8.8%. The specimen was peripheral blood. These TCRs come from a woman older than 75 with COVID-19, enrolled during active disease. CDR3s include the opening cysteine and the closing phenylalanine or tryptophan. The D gene is left open where the match is weak. For some rows the clone size is stated as once, few or many, or as a class when expanded; others skip it.

V gene: TRBV21-1
J gene: TRBJ1-2
D gene: NA
CDR3 length: 12
clone size: NA
CDR3 DNA: TGTGCCAGCAGCAAATTGGCATTCGACTACACCTTC
CDR3 protein: CASSKLAFDYTF

V gene: TRBV9
J gene: TRBJ2-2
D gene: TRBD1
CDR3 length: 19
clone size: NA
CDR3 DNA: TGTGCCAGCAGCCTGAAAAGGGACAGGGAGACTGAGAACACCGGGGAGCTGTTTTTT
CDR3 protein: CASSLKRDRETENTGELFF

V gene: TRBV24-1
J gene: TRBJ2-7
D gene: NA
CDR3 length: 12
clone size: NA
CDR3 DNA: TGTGCCACCAGTTCCCCCCTCGGGGAGCAGTACTTC
CDR3 protein: CATSSPLGEQYF

V gene: TRBV11-2
J gene: TRBJ2-2
D gene: TRBD1
CDR3 length: 18
clone size: NA
CDR3 DNA: TGTGCCAGCAGCTTGCGCCTACAGGGGGCCGGAGGGACCGGGGAGCTGTTTTTT
CDR3 protein: CASSLRLQGAGGTGELFF

V gene: TRBV6-4
J gene: TRBJ1-5
D gene: TRBD1
CDR3 length: 13
clone size: NA
CDR3 DNA: TGTGCCTCCAGCCGGGACAGGAATCAGCCCCAGCATTTT
CDR3 protein: CASSRDRNQPQHF

V gene: TRBV19
J gene: TRBJ2-3
D gene: NA
CDR3 length: 13
clone size: few
CDR3 DNA: TGTGCCAGTAGTACACAGGAGGGAGATACGCAGTATTTT
CDR3 protein: CASSTQEGDTQYF

V gene: TRBV4-1
J gene: TRBJ1-2
D gene: TRBD1
CDR3 length: 14
clone size: NA
CDR3 DNA: TGCGCCAGCAGCGGAGGACAGGGGCCTTATGGCTACACCTTC
CDR3 protein: CASSGGQGPYGYTF

V gene: TRBV2
J gene: TRBJ2-1
D gene: TRBD1
CDR3 length: 15
clone size: NA
CDR3 DNA: TGTGCCAGCTCCGGAGGAGGACAGGGGGCAGCTGAGCAGTTCTTC
CDR3 protein: CASSGGGQGAAEQFF

V gene: TRBV28
J gene: TRBJ1-5
D gene: NA
CDR3 length: 15
clone size: NA
CDR3 DNA: TGTGCCAGCAGTTGGGGCAGTAATAGCAATCAGCCCCAGCATTTT
CDR3 protein: CASSWGSNSNQPQHF

V gene: TRBV28
J gene: TRBJ1-4
D gene: TRBD1
CDR3 length: 15
clone size: NA
CDR3 DNA: TGTGCCAGCAGTTTAGGACAGGGGAGCGGTGAAAAACTGTTTTTT
CDR3 protein: CASSLGQGSGEKLFF

V gene: TRBV6-5
J gene: TRBJ1-5
D gene: NA
CDR3 length: 13
clone size: NA
CDR3 DNA: TGTGCCAGCAGTTGGGCCAGCAATCAGCCCCAGCATTTT
CDR3 protein: CASSWASNQPQHF

V gene: TRBV5-1
J gene: TRBJ1-2
D gene: NA
CDR3 length: 12
clone size: NA
CDR3 DNA: TGCGCCAGCAGCTTGGAGGTCGGGGGCTACACCTTC
CDR3 protein: CASSLEVGGYTF

V gene: TRBV5-1
J gene: TRBJ1-6
D gene: TRBD1
CDR3 length: 14
clone size: NA
CDR3 DNA: TGCGCCAGCAGCCCGGGACAGGGGGGTTCACCCCTCCACTTT
CDR3 protein: CASSPGQGGSPLHF

V gene: TRBV9
J gene: TRBJ1-2
D gene: TRBD1
CDR3 length: 14
clone size: NA
CDR3 DNA: TGTGCCAGCAGCGCTGGGACAGGGCACTATGGCTACACCTTC
CDR3 protein: CASSAGTGHYGYTF

V gene: TRBV6-6
J gene: TRBJ1-2
D gene: NA
CDR3 length: 15
clone size: NA
CDR3 DNA: TGTGCCAGCAGAGCGCCGCTAGACGCCATCTATGGCTACACCTTC
CDR3 protein: CASRAPLDAIYGYTF